One and the same sample provided the 3 T cell receptor beta chains below, sequenced in a study of shared clonotypes between healthy human individuals. TCRdb's copy holds only in-frame clones and misses some; the assay was immunoSEQ multiplex PCR. The data contain about 2.3 million clones, more than 80% of them singletons. The sequenced sample consisted of naive CD4+ T cells from PBMCs. Indicated subset: CD45RA+ positively selected. These receptors all stem from a young man in good health. Some clones in this sample may be carry-over from other donors' samples.

For the CDR3, the DNA is TGCGCCAGCAGTGATCGGCAGGGCGATGGCTACACCTTC. It yields the protein CASSDRQGDGYTF. The genes are TRBV10-2 and TRBJ1-2; D is possibly TRBD1 (5 bases). Trimming pared 3 bases from V and 6 bases from J, leaving 11 bases between. CDR3 length: 13 residues. The germline CDR1 and CDR2 sequences are WSHSY and SAAADI.

This chain uses TRBV11-3 with TRBJ2-4, with 10 bases identical to TRBD1. Trimming cost V 5 bases and J 8 bases; bases outside gene matches: 15. CDR1 SGHNT and CDR2 YENEEA come from the germline V gene. The CDR3 spans 17 residues. CDR3 coding DNA: TGTGCCAGCAGCCAAAACCGGGACAGGGGTGGTGTGGACATTCAGTACTTC. This translates into CASSQNRDRGGVDIQYF.

The chain has TRBV15 and TRBJ2-7; D gene uncertain. The V end lost 6 bases, the J end lost 2 bases, and 17 bases lay between the germline ends. Germline V gene lookup returns CDR1 LNHNV and CDR2 YYDKDF (reference sequence). CDR3 size: 15 residues. The CDR3 region has the DNA TGTGCCACCAGTAACATCCCGCGGAGTCCCTACGAGCAGTACTTC. Translated, it gives CATSNIPRSPYEQYF.